This note documents a single TCR beta chain sequence. Collection occurred without any documented infections or immune events in donors. The data are from a study of identifying expanded T cells in peripheral blood. With V trimmed by 4 bases and J by 4 bases, 4 bases remained unmatched. Germline loops: CDR1 SGHAT, CDR2 FQNNGV. The CDR3 has 16 amino acids. The repertoire was sequenced with immunoSEQ multiplex PCR; TCRdb's copy has only in-frame clones and lacks some. The data contain 100,000 or so clones, around 88% of them singletons. The chain is built from TRBV11-2 and TRBJ2-1, with 13 bases matching TRBD2. The origin of this receptor is a person aged 18-70 years in good health. The sequenced material came from blood. The CDR3 bases are TGTGCCAGCAGCTCGGGACTAGCGGGACTATACAATGAGCAGTTCTTC. Amino acid sequence: CASSSGLAGLYNEQFF.